This is a list of T cell receptor beta chains from one sample in a study of early T cells in non-severe SARS-CoV-2 infection. TCRdb re-called the 5' RACE reads through MiXCR, storing one row per CDR3 protein. The profile shows about 90,000 distinct CDR3 sequences, approximately 15% of them singletons. Sequences were obtained from whole blood. The source of these receptors is an adult who was a healthcare worker with PCR-confirmed SARS-CoV-2 infection or an uninfected control (not recorded which). Both conserved end residues are part of each CDR3.

V gene	CDR3 protein
TRBV14	CASSHTGSSYNSPLHF
TRBV6-5	CASQGLNSPLHF
TRBV6-2/TRBV6-3	CASSPGQTSYEQYF
TRBV6-2/TRBV6-3	CASSSAGTSGRNTGELFF
TRBV6-4	CASSPQGGIGGSEAFF
TRBV27	CASSFGQGRTGELFF
TRBV30	CAWGDPLNTGELFF
TRBV4-1	CASSQGQIHQPQHF
TRBV2	CASRIRGLIYEQYF
TRBV29-1	CSVEAPAVVGQYF